This T cell receptor (beta chain) was sequenced during a study of cytomegalovirus exposure and HLA in healthy donors. Both 60 Vbeta primers and 13 Jbeta primers went into the PCR. TCRdb's copy holds only in-frame clones and misses some; the assay was immunoSEQ multiplex PCR. The sample has 55,000 to 80,000 clones; just under 80% are singletons. A note on this clone: Its antigen is not identified.

The junction had 8 bases not matched to a gene; V was cut back by 0 bases and J by 4 bases. Germline CDR1 reads LGHNA; CDR2 reads YNFKEQ. This CDR3 has 18 residues. Study findings and constraints: There were 150 to 200 TCR beta chains listed as cytomegalovirus-associated. There were some public TCRs occurring in many donors, but most TCR sequences were rare.

The sample was PBMCs. This chain joins TRBV4-2 and TRBJ2-1; 11 bases match TRBD2. The sequence was obtained from a middle-aged man in good health and CMV-seronegative. The CDR3 region has the DNA TGTGCCAGCAGCCAAGAACCTAGCGGGAGGATGGGGTACAATGAGCAGTTCTTC. Protein product: CASSQEPSGRMGYNEQFF.